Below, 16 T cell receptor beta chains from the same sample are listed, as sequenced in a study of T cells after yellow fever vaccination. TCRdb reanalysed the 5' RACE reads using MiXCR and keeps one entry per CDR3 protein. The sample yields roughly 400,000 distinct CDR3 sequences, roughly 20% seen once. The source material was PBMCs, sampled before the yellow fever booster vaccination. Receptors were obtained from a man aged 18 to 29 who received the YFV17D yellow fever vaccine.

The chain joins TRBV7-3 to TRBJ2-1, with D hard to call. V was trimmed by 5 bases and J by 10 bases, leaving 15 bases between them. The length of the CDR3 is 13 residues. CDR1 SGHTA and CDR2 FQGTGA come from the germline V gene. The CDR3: CASSLGSVGEQFF. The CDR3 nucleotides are TGTGCCAGCAGCCTAGGGTCTGTGGGGGAGCAGTTCTTC.

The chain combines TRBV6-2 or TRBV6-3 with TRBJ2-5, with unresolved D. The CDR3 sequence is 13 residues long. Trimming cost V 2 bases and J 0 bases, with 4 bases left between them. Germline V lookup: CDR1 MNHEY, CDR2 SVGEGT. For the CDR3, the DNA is TGTGCCAGCAGTTACCGGAACCAAGAGACCCAGTACTTC. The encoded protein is CASSYRNQETQYF.

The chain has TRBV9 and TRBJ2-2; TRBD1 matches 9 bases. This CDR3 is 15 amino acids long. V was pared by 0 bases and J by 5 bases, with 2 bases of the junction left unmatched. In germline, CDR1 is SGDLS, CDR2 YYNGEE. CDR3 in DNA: TGTGCCAGCAGCGTAGGGACAGGGGAAACCGGGGAGCTGTTTTTT. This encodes CASSVGTGETGELFF.

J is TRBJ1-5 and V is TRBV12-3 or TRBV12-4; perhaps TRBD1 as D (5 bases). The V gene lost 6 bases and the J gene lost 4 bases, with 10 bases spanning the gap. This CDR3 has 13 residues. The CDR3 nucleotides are TGTGCCAGCAGCAGACAGAGAAATCAGCCCCAGCATTTT. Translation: CASSRQRNQPQHF.

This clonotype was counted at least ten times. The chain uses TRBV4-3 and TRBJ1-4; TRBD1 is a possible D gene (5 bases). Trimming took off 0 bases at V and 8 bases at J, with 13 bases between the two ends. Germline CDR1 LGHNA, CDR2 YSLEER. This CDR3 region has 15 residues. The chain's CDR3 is CASSQDWGLGEKLFF. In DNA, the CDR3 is TGCGCCAGCAGCCAAGACTGGGGGTTAGGCGAAAAACTGTTTTTT.

Here the CDR3 reads CASSSSRGVLGNYGYTF. CDR3 DNA: TGTGCCAGCAGCTCTAGTAGAGGGGTCCTAGGTAACTATGGCTACACCTTC. The rearrangement joins TRBV7-8 to TRBJ1-2, with D tentatively TRBD1 (5 bases). Germline CDR1 and CDR2: SGHVS and FQNEAQ. With 4 bases removed from V and 1 base from J, the gap between germline ends came to 19 bases. CDR3 length: 17 amino acids.

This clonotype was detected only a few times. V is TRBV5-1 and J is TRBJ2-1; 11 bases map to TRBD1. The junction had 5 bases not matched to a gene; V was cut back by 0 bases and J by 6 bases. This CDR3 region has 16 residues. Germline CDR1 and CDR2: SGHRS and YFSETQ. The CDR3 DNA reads TGCGCCAGCAGCTTGGTACGGGACAGGGGGACCAATGAGCAGTTCTTC. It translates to CASSLVRDRGTNEQFF.

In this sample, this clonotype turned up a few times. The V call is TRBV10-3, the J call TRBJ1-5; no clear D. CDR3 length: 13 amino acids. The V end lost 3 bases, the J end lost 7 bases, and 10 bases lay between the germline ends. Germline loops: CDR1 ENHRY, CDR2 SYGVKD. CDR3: CAISDEEGQPQHF. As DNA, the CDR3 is TGTGCCATCAGTGACGAGGAGGGACAGCCCCAGCATTTT.

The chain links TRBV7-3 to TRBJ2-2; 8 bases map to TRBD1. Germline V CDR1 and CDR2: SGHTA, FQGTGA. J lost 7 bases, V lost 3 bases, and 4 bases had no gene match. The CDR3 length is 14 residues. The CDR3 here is CASSFPGTGGELFF. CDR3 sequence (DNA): TGTGCCAGCAGCTTCCCCGGGACAGGCGGGGAGCTGTTTTTT.

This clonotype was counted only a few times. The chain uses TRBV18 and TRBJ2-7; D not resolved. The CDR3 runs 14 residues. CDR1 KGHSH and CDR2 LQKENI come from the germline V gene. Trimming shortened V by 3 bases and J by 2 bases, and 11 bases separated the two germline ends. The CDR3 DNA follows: TGTGCCAGCTCACCGAACACGAGAGCCTACGAGCAGTACTTC. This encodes CASSPNTRAYEQYF.

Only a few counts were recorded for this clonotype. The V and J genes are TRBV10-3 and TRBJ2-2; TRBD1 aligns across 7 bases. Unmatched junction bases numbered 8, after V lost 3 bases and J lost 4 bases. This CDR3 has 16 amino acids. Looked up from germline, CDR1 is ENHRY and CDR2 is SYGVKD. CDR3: CAISDLRDSGTGELFF. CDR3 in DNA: TGTGCCATCAGTGACCTCCGGGACAGTGGCACCGGGGAGCTGTTTTTT.

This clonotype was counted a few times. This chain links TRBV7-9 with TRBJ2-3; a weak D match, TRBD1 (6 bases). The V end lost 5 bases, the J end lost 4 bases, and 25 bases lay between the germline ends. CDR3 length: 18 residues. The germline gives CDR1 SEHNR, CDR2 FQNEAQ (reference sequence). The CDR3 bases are TGTGCCAGCAGCGACCGAGCAACGACAGGTTTGAGCGCAGATACGCAGTATTTT. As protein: CASSDRATTGLSADTQYF.

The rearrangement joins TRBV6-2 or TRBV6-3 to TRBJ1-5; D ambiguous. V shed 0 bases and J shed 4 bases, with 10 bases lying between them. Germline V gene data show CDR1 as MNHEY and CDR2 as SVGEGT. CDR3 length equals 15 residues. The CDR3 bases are TGTGCCAGCAGTTACTCGGTGGTTGGTAATCAGCCCCAGCATTTT. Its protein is CASSYSVVGNQPQHF.

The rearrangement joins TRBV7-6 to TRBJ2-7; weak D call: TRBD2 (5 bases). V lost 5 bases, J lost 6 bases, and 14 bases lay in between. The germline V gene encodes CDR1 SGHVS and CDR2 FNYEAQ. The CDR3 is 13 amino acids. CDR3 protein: CASSGPGSPEQYF. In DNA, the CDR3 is TGTGCCAGCAGCGGACCGGGATCACCCGAGCAGTACTTC.

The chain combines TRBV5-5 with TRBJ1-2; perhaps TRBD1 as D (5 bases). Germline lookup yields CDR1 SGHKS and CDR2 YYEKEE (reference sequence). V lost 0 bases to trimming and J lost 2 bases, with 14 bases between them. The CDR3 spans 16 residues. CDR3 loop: CASSLAVGGTNYGYTF. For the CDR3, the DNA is TGTGCCAGCAGCTTGGCCGTCGGAGGGACGAACTATGGCTACACCTTC.

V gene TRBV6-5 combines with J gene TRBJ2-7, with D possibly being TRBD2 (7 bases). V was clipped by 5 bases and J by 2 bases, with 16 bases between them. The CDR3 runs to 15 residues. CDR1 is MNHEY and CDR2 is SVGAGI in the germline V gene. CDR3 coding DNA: TGTGCCAGCAGTGCACTATTGGGGGGGCCCTACGAGCAGTACTTC. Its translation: CASSALLGGPYEQYF.